The sequence of this TCR beta chain was determined in a study of spatial heterogeneity in lung cancer. Study details: For the average unique TCR and UMI combination, more than 9.5 occurrences appeared in raw reads.

Time point noted: sample taken at primary tumor resection. Unsorted whole RNA samples from tumor, nontumor lung or frozen PBMC were sequenced. Points from the study as a whole: One measure, the expanded intratumoral alpha and beta TCR count, tracked tumor mutation counts.

This clonotype was recorded many times. Its antigen remains unidentified. TCRdb reprocessed the 5' RACE reads via MiXCR and lists one record per CDR3 protein. The profile covers 7,000 to 9,500 distinct CDR3 sequences, with roughly 5.5% appearing a single time and about 24% taken by the ten largest. The germline V gene has CDR1 SGHRS and CDR2 YFSETQ. The CDR3 covers 14 residues. The V gene lost 2 bases and the J gene lost 0 bases, with 7 bases spanning the gap. The specimen comprised lung tumor tissue, sampled at surgery. The chain links TRBV5-1 to TRBJ2-3; the D gene is possibly TRBD1 (5 bases). The clonotype originates from a female donor with early-stage non-small cell lung cancer. CDR3 residues: CASSFGQSTDTQYF. CDR3 coding DNA: TGCGCCAGCAGCTTCGGACAAAGCACAGATACGCAGTATTTT.